The 5 T cell receptor beta chains listed next were all sequenced from one sample in a study of T-cell reconstitution after alpha-beta-depleted transplantation in children. It was with unique molecular identifiers that the TCRbeta library was prepared. MiXCR, applied by TCRdb to the PCR reads, yields one record per CDR3 protein. The table lists around 480,000 distinct CDR3 sequences, 30% to 35% of them singletons. Sequences were derived from PBMCs from the stem cell graft donor, sampled from the stem cell graft. These TCRs come from a human donor who donated a stem cell graft to a child with aplastic anemia.

DNA for the CDR3: TGCAGTGCTAGCGGACTAGCCAAAAACATTCAGTACTTC. Its translation is CSASGLAKNIQYF. The chain has TRBV20-1 and TRBJ2-4, with D tentatively TRBD2 (5 bases). The germline V and J ends were trimmed by 3 bases and 0 bases, with 6 bases remaining between them. The germline CDR1 and CDR2 sequences are DFQATT and SNEGSKA (reference sequence). The CDR3 is 13 residues long.

This clonotype has only one observation. The chain joins TRBV15 to TRBJ2-5; unclear D gene. CDR1 is LNHNV and CDR2 is YYDKDF in the germline V gene (reference sequence). The V and J ends lost 2 bases and 5 bases respectively, with 3 bases between them. This CDR3 region has 11 residues. CDR3 amino acids: CATSRLETQYF. The CDR3 DNA reads as TGTGCCACCAGCAGATTGGAGACCCAGTACTTC. The full variable domain, in which reference TRBV15 and TRBJ2-5 provide the parts outside the CDR3, is DAMVIQNPRYQVTQFGKPVTLSCSQTLNHNVMYWYQQKSSQAPKLLFHYYDKDFNNEADTPDNFQSRRPNTSFCFLDIRSPGLGDTAMYLCATSRLETQYFGPGTRLLVL.

The chain carries TRBV20-1 and TRBJ1-2; no reliable D call. The CDR3 has 12 residues. The ends were cut back, 1 base at V and 1 base at J, with 4 bases in the middle. Germline V gene data show CDR1 as DFQATT and CDR2 as SNEGSKA (reference sequence). CDR3 protein: CSARVRNYGYTF. CDR3 in DNA: TGCAGTGCTAGAGTTCGTAACTATGGCTACACCTTC.

The rearrangement joins TRBV12-3 or TRBV12-4 to TRBJ1-1, with a possible D match to TRBD1 (5 bases). This CDR3 spans 16 amino acids. V gave up 1 base and J gave up 4 bases, with 16 bases separating them. The CDR3 region has the DNA TGTGCCAGCAGTTTAGGGGGACCGGTGTCGCTCACTGAAGCTTTCTTT. This translates into CASSLGGPVSLTEAFF.

The genes are TRBV30 and TRBJ2-1; D might be TRBD1 or TRBD2, each matching 5 bases. V lost 5 bases and J lost 4, with 12 bases in between. CDR1 and CDR2 (germline): GTSNPN, SVGIG (reference sequence). The CDR3 spans 13 residues. CDR3 amino acids: CAWGTTVYNEQFF. The CDR3 DNA reads as TGTGCCTGGGGGACGACAGTTTACAATGAGCAGTTCTTC.